These T cell receptor beta chains were read from a single sample in a study of human T cells and chemical hapten exposure. Each CDR3 protein is one row after TCRdb ran MiXCR on the RACE reads. The sample lists under 60,000 distinct CDR3 sequences; 9.5% to 12% were seen once. Sequenced here: whole blood, sampled in connection with sensitization to the hapten diphenylcyclopropenone (DPC). These receptors were taken from a woman in her 40s with alopecia areata. Some clones in this sample may be carry-over from other donors' samples. The CDR3 runs from the conserved cysteine through the conserved F or W. D genes are given only for firm matches. Not every row has a clone size; where given, it reads once, few, many or a size class.

>TRBV5-1|many|.|TRBJ2-3
CASSLAGIPDTQYF
TGCGCCAGCAGCTTGGCTGGGATCCCAGATACGCAGTATTTT
>TRBV29-1|.|TRBD1|TRBJ2-7
CSVGQASYEQYF
TGCAGCGTGGGACAGGCATCCTACGAGCAGTACTTC
>TRBV7-9|many|TRBD2|TRBJ2-3
CASSTRLADSTDTQYF
TGTGCCAGCAGCACCCGACTAGCGGATAGCACAGATACGCAGTATTTT
>TRBV6-5|many|.|TRBJ1-2
CASSRTGPYYGYTF
TGTGCCAGCAGCCGAACAGGGCCCTACTATGGCTACACCTTC
>TRBV29-1|few|.|TRBJ1-2
CSVERTPGYGYTF
TGCAGCGTTGAACGGACCCCGGGCTATGGCTACACCTTC
>TRBV29-1|many|TRBD2|TRBJ2-7
CSVAAGASEQYF
TGCAGCGTCGCCGCGGGAGCTAGCGAGCAGTACTTC
>TRBV25-1|many|.|TRBJ2-3
CASSPGADTQYF
TGTGCCAGCAGTCCAGGGGCAGATACGCAGTATTTT
>TRBV6-2/TRBV6-3|.|TRBD1|TRBJ1-5
CASTGQGASLYQPQHF
TGTGCCAGCACTGGGCAGGGGGCAAGTCTTTATCAGCCCCAGCATTTT
>TRBV23-1|.|TRBD1|TRBJ2-4
CASSQFAGGVQGLNVAKNIQYF
TGCGCCAGCAGTCAATTTGCAGGGGGCGTGCAAGGACTTAACGTAGCCAAAAACATTCAGTACTTC
>TRBV6-6|.|.|TRBJ1-3
CASSPVSGNTIYF
TGTGCCAGTTCCCCGGTCTCTGGAAACACCATATATTTT
>TRBV9|.|.|TRBJ1-1
CASSAQNTEAFF
TGTGCCAGCAGCGCCCAGAACACTGAAGCTTTCTTT
>TRBV11-2|few|.|TRBJ1-1
CASSLVGGNTEAFF
TGTGCCAGCAGCTTAGTCGGGGGAAACACTGAAGCTTTCTTT
>TRBV7-3|few|TRBD2|TRBJ2-7
CASSVLAGDSYEQYF
TGTGCCAGCAGCGTCCTAGCGGGAGATTCTTACGAGCAGTACTTC
>TRBV23-1|few|TRBD2|TRBJ2-1
CASRPGTSGRVSPNEQFF
TGCGCCAGCAGACCCGGGACTAGCGGGAGGGTTTCGCCCAATGAGCAGTTCTTC
>TRBV29-1|few|TRBD1|TRBJ2-5
CSVRGQVQETQYF
TGCAGCGTGAGGGGACAGGTTCAAGAGACCCAGTACTTC
>TRBV5-1|.|.|TRBJ1-1
CASSWKGDTEAFF
TGCGCCAGCAGCTGGAAGGGGGATACTGAAGCTTTCTTT
>TRBV5-1|many|.|TRBJ1-1
CASSLVARVSLNTEAFF
TGCGCCAGCAGCTTGGTGGCCAGGGTGTCCCTGAACACTGAAGCTTTCTTT
>TRBV5-1|.|.|TRBJ1-1
CASSLSGEAFF
TGCGCCAGCAGCTTGTCCGGGGAAGCTTTCTTT
>TRBV20-1|few|TRBD1|TRBJ2-3
CSARYGQGAGDTQYF
TGCAGTGCTAGATATGGACAGGGGGCAGGAGATACGCAGTATTTT
>TRBV29-1|once|.|TRBJ1-4
CSVGDSNEKLFF
TGCAGCGTTGGAGACAGTAATGAAAAACTGTTTTTC
>TRBV12-3/TRBV12-4|many|TRBD2|TRBJ2-5
CASSFREEETQYF
TGTGCCAGCAGTTTCCGGGAGGAGGAGACCCAGTACTTC
>TRBV15|.|TRBD2|TRBJ2-1
CATSRELAGGPVNEQFF
TGTGCCACCAGCAGGGAGCTAGCGGGAGGGCCGGTAAATGAGCAGTTCTTC
>TRBV6-4|few|.|TRBJ1-5
CANPAVCGVKPQHF
TGTGCCAACCCCGCAGTCTGCGGGGTGAAGCCCCAGCATTTT
>TRBV28|.|.|TRBJ2-1
CASSSHAEQFF
TGTGCCAGCAGCTCCCACGCTGAGCAGTTCTTC
>TRBV2|.|.|TRBJ1-5
CASSPGGDNQPQHF
TGTGCCAGCAGTCCTGGGGGGGACAATCAGCCCCAGCATTTT
>TRBV27|many|.|TRBJ1-4
CASSFIEGEKLFF
TGTGCCAGCAGTTTTATCGAAGGAGAAAAACTGTTTTTT
>TRBV6-2/TRBV6-3|many|.|TRBJ2-2
CASSGQGGTGELFF
TGTGCCAGCAGTGGCCAGGGTGGCACCGGGGAGCTGTTTTTT
>TRBV7-3|few|.|TRBJ2-1
CASSITSRPYNEQFF
TGTGCCAGCAGTATAACTAGCAGACCCTACAATGAGCAGTTCTTC
>TRBV29-1|many|.|TRBJ2-5
CSVDRGRGAGQETQYF
TGCAGCGTTGACAGGGGAAGAGGGGCAGGGCAAGAGACCCAGTACTTC
>TRBV5-1|many|.|TRBJ1-6
CASSQMGGSSYNSPLHF
TGCGCCAGCAGCCAGATGGGCGGTAGCTCCTATAATTCACCCCTCCACTTT
>TRBV7-6|.|TRBD1|TRBJ1-1
CASSPRTGAKTEAFF
TGTGCCAGCAGCCCCAGGACAGGGGCCAAGACTGAAGCTTTCTTT
>TRBV11-2|few|.|TRBJ2-7
CASSLDRNSGEQYF
TGTGCCAGCAGCTTAGATCGGAATAGCGGCGAGCAGTACTTC
>TRBV7-7|.|.|TRBJ2-5
CASSLDSYQETQYF
TGTGCTAGCAGCTTAGACAGTTACCAAGAGACCCAGTACTTC
>TRBV6-1|.|.|TRBJ1-5
CASIQNSNQPQHF
TGTGCCAGCATTCAGAATAGCAATCAGCCCCAGCATTTT
>TRBV2|many|.|TRBJ2-7
CASSEDRAAYEQYF
TGTGCCAGCAGTGAAGATAGGGCGGCCTACGAGCAGTACTTC
>TRBV20-1|.|.|TRBJ2-7
CSARPGGRATYEQYF
TGCAGTGCTAGACCTGGGGGCAGGGCCACCTACGAGCAGTACTTC
>TRBV5-1|.|.|TRBJ2-5
CASGSEAETQYF
TGCGCCAGCGGCTCGGAGGCAGAGACCCAGTACTTC